These 19 T cell receptor beta chains were all obtained from the same sample, sequenced in a study of blood T cell repertoires in COVID-19. Here immunoSEQ multiplex PCR was the method, and the copy in TCRdb shows in-frame clones only, minus some. The table records some 320,000 clones, around 90% of them present only once. Material for sequencing was PBMCs or T cells enriched from blood (not recorded which). The receptors shown here come from a man aged 60-69 years who had recovered from COVID-19.

The chain recombines TRBV5-4 with TRBJ2-1; TRBD1 agrees at 10 bases. Trimming at V came to 2 bases and at J to 7 bases, leaving 6 bases not matched to a gene. The length of the CDR3 is 15 residues. Germline V gene sequence: CDR1 SGHNT, CDR2 YYREEE (reference sequence). CDR3 sequence reads: CASSLPGQGNNEQFF. For the CDR3, the DNA is TGTGCCAGCAGCTTACCGGGACAGGGGAATAATGAGCAGTTCTTC.

CDR3 protein: CASSDPTGGSTEAFF. CDR3 coding DNA: TGTGCCAGCAGCGATCCGACAGGGGGGAGCACTGAAGCTTTCTTT. V and J are TRBV7-9 and TRBJ1-1; TRBD1 matches 9 bases. The CDR3 is 15 residues long. V dropped 5 bases and J dropped 4; count of bases not matched to a gene: 8. Germline loops: CDR1 SEHNR, CDR2 FQNEAQ (reference sequence). The full variable domain, in which reference TRBV7-9 and TRBJ1-1 provide the parts outside the CDR3, is DTGVSQNPRHKITKRGQNVTFRCDPISEHNRLYWYRQTLGQGPEFLTYFQNEAQLEKSRLLSDRFSAERPKGSFSTLEIQRTEQGDSAMYLCASSDPTGGSTEAFFGQGTRLTVV.

This rearrangement joins TRBV11-2 to TRBJ1-1; TRBD1 is a possible D gene (6 bases). The V and J ends lost 3 bases and 3 bases respectively, with 11 bases between them. This CDR3 region has 14 residues. Germline V lookup: CDR1 SGHAT, CDR2 FQNNGV. The CDR3 bases are TGTGCCAGCAGCTTGTTACAGGGTTACACTGAAGCTTTCTTT. As protein: CASSLLQGYTEAFF.

The chain carries TRBV15 and TRBJ1-5; possible D gene TRBD1, 5 bases. The germline V gene has CDR1 LNHNV and CDR2 YYDKDF (reference sequence). The CDR3 contains 18 residues. The V and J ends lost 2 bases and 0 bases respectively, with 17 bases between them. The CDR3, as DNA: TGTGCCACCAGCAGAACGATTGGGACTTTACCTAGCAATCAGCCCCAGCATTTT. Translation gives CATSRTIGTLPSNQPQHF.

The rearrangement uses TRBV20-1 and TRBJ2-7; 11 bases map to TRBD2. J gave up 2 bases and V 3 bases, and 9 bases lay outside the gene matches. Germline-derived CDR1 and CDR2 are DFQATT and SNEGSKA (reference sequence). This CDR3 is built from 16 residues. The DNA of the CDR3 is TGCAGTGCTAGTGGGGTAGCGGGAGGGCCCGCCTACGAGCAGTACTTC. This codes for CSASGVAGGPAYEQYF.

The gene calls are TRBV7-2 and TRBJ2-7, with TRBD2 identical over 7 bases. CDR1 is SGHTA and CDR2 is FQGNSA in the germline V gene. With 6 bases clipped from V and 4 bases from J, the junction kept 9 bases outside the gene matches. This CDR3 region has 14 residues. CDR3 bases: TGTGCCAGCAGACAACCGGGACTAATTTACGAGCAGTACTTC. This encodes CASRQPGLIYEQYF. The entire variable domain, with the rest obtained from reference TRBV7-2 and TRBJ2-7, is as follows: GAGVSQSPSNKVTEKGKDVELRCDPISGHTALYWYRQSLGQGLEFLIYFQGNSAPDKSGLPSDRFSAERTGGSVSTLTIQRTQQEDSAVYLCASRQPGLIYEQYFGPGTRLTVT.

CDR3 nucleotide sequence: TGTGCCAGCAGCTTTAAAGGGACAGGGGCGGTAGATACGCAGTATTTT. Translating gives CASSFKGTGAVDTQYF. This sequence joins TRBV7-9 and TRBJ2-3; 10 bases are a match to TRBD1. V shed 3 bases, J shed 5 bases, and the junction held 8 bases outside the gene matches. This CDR3 region has 16 residues. Germline V gene sequence: CDR1 SEHNR, CDR2 FQNEAQ (reference sequence).

The chain combines TRBV5-4 with TRBJ2-1; D remains ambiguous. Germline CDR1 is SGHNT and CDR2 is YYREEE (reference sequence). The CDR3 is made up of 12 amino acids. Trimming took 2 bases from V and 7 from J, leaving 7 bases between them. The CDR3 region has the DNA TGTGCCAGCAGCTTTCGAGATAATGAGCAGTTCTTC. Translation gives CASSFRDNEQFF.

The chain employs TRBV27 and TRBJ1-2; 9 nucleotides line up with TRBD1. The CDR3 is 15 amino acids. Trimming removed 4 bases from V and 5 bases from J; junction bases left unmatched: 8. CDR1 is MNHEY and CDR2 is SMNVEV in the germline V gene (reference sequence). This chain's CDR3 is CASSSTGGGLYGYTF. CDR3 DNA: TGTGCCAGCAGTTCTACAGGGGGCGGGTTATATGGCTACACCTTC.

The J gene is TRBJ2-1, the V gene TRBV2, with 8 nucleotides matching TRBD2. The V gene end was trimmed by 3 bases and the J gene end by 5 bases; junction bases not matched to a gene: 6. The CDR3 is made up of 15 amino acids. Germline V lookup: CDR1 SNHLY, CDR2 FYNNEI. For the CDR3, the DNA is TGTGCCAGCAGTGAGTGGCTAGCGGGCCACAATGAGCAGTTCTTC. This encodes CASSEWLAGHNEQFF.

This clone has a handful of counts. The V and J genes are TRBV19 and TRBJ1-5, with D possibly TRBD1 on 6 matching bases. V was clipped by 2 bases and J by 5 bases, with 10 bases between them. Looked up from germline, CDR1 is LNHDA and CDR2 is SQIVND (reference sequence). The CDR3 is made up of 14 amino acids. The CDR3 here is CASSILQGYQPQHF. CDR3 nucleotides: TGTGCCAGTAGTATACTGCAGGGGTATCAGCCCCAGCATTTT.

V and J are TRBV10-1 and TRBJ2-3; D ambiguous. Trimming took off 5 bases at V and 1 base at J, with 7 bases between the two ends. Looked up from germline, CDR1 is WNHNN and CDR2 is SYGVQD (reference sequence). The CDR3 consists of 13 residues. CDR3 amino acids: CASSPSRTDTQYF. For the CDR3, the DNA is TGCGCCAGCAGTCCGAGCCGCACAGATACGCAGTATTTT.

The chain combines TRBV19 with TRBJ1-2, with D perhaps matching TRBD1 (5 bases). CDR3 length equals 15 residues. Germline V gives CDR1 LNHDA, CDR2 SQIVND (reference sequence). Trimming took off 5 bases at V and 0 bases at J, with 13 bases between the two ends. The DNA of the CDR3 is TGTGCCAGTAGTGACCCCGGGGGATCTAACTATGGCTACACCTTC. Translating it yields CASSDPGGSNYGYTF.

The chain carries TRBV4-2 and TRBJ2-7; D not certain. The V gene's germline CDR1 is LGHNA and CDR2 YNFKEQ. The CDR3 is 15 residues long. The V gene lost 3 bases and the J gene lost 2 bases, with 14 bases spanning the gap. This CDR3 reads CASSQSWLAAYEQYF. In DNA form, the CDR3 reads TGTGCCAGCAGCCAGTCATGGCTTGCCGCCTACGAGCAGTACTTC.

V usage is TRBV25-1 and J usage is TRBJ1-1; 8 bases map to TRBD1. Germline CDR1 reads MGHDK; CDR2 reads SYGVNS. CDR3 length: 14 amino acids. The trim removed 6 bases at V and 3 bases at J, leaving 6 bases unmatched. CDR3 residues: CASSGTGPDTEAFF. The DNA of the CDR3 is TGTGCCAGCAGCGGGACAGGCCCTGACACTGAAGCTTTCTTT.

The chain couples TRBV4-2 to TRBJ2-7, with a tentative D call TRBD2 (5 bases). The V gene's germline CDR1 is LGHNA and CDR2 YNFKEQ. V was shortened by 0 bases and J by 6 bases, with 9 bases between the two germline ends. The length of the CDR3 is 13 residues. CDR3 sequence reads: CASSQEPSPEQYF. CDR3 coding DNA: TGTGCCAGCAGCCAAGAGCCTAGCCCCGAGCAGTACTTC.

The chain joins TRBV19 to TRBJ2-5, with D possibly matching TRBD1 (5 bases). This CDR3 spans 14 amino acids. The germline V gene encodes CDR1 LNHDA and CDR2 SQIVND (reference sequence). With 7 bases removed from V and 1 base from J, the gap between germline ends came to 13 bases. The CDR3 loop is CASKTTAFQETQYF. CDR3 nucleotides: TGTGCCAGTAAGACGACAGCCTTCCAAGAGACCCAGTACTTC.

The DNA for the CDR3 is TGCGCCAGCAAACAGGGTAACGGAAATTCACCCCTCCACTTT. Translating it yields CASKQGNGNSPLHF. The V and J genes are TRBV5-1 and TRBJ1-6; D might be TRBD1 (6 bases). The CDR3 extends over 14 amino acids. Germline V lookup: CDR1 SGHRS, CDR2 YFSETQ. Trimming took off 6 bases at V and 7 bases at J, with 14 bases between the two ends. Drawing the rest from reference TRBV5-1 and TRBJ1-6, the complete variable domain is KAGVTQTPRYLIKTRGQQVTLSCSPISGHRSVSWYQQTPGQGLQFLFEYFSETQRNKGNFPGRFSGRQFSNSRSEMNVSTLELGDSALYLCASKQGNGNSPLHFGNGTRLTVT.

As DNA, the CDR3 is TGTGCCACCAGTGGGACAGGGACCACCGGGGAGCTGTTTTTT. Its protein is CATSGTGTTGELFF. The chain has TRBV24-1 and TRBJ2-2; 8 bases line up with TRBD1. The V gene end was trimmed by 5 bases and the J gene end by 4 bases; junction bases not matched to a gene: 2. Germline CDR1 is KGHDR and CDR2 is SFDVKD. The CDR3 is 14 residues long.